This section outlines one T cell receptor (beta chain) sequence together with its context. What it binds is unknown. The sample is drawn from a study of T cells in Graves' hyperthyroidism and ophthalmopathy. Background on the study: Before treatment of any kind, peripheral blood was taken at initial diagnosis.

CDR3 length equals 16 residues. V dropped 2 bases and J dropped 7; count of bases not matched to a gene: 6. The germline CDR1 and CDR2 sequences are KGHDR and SFDVKD. General study results and limits: The majority of expanded thyroid clonotypes above 0.001 also appeared in blood.

Those patients with uncontrolled infection, other autoimmune disease, pregnancy or lactation were excluded. For the diagnoses, clinical symptoms, serum thyroxine and TRAb, thyroid ultrasound and orbital computed tomography were used. Amplification of TCR beta CDR3 regions used RNA as the template. First-round RT-PCR with HTBI primers amplified the TCR CDR3 region. TCRdb used MiXCR to reprocess the multiplex PCR reads, holding one entry per CDR3 protein. This sample yields 500,000 to 800,000 distinct CDR3 sequences, of which roughly 15% are seen a single time; approximately 13% belongs to the top ten.

The V call is TRBV24-1, the J call TRBJ2-1; 11 nucleotides align to TRBD2. This clonotype was sampled from a woman in her forties or fifties with Graves' ophthalmopathy. Material for sequencing was blood. The CDR3 spells CATSDSSSGRKNEQFF. CDR3 in DNA: TGTGCCACCAGTGATTCTTCTAGCGGGAGGAAAAATGAGCAGTTCTTC.